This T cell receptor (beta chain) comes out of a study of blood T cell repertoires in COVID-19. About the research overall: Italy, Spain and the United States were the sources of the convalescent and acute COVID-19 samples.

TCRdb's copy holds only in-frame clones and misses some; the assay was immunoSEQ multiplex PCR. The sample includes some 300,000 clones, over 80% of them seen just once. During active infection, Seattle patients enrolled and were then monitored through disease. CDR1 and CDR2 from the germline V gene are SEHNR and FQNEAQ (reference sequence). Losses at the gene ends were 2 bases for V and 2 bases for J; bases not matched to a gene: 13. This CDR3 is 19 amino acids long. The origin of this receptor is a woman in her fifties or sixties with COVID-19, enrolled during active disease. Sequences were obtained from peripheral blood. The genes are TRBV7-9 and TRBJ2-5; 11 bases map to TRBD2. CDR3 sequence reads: CASSLWGLAAPEDQETQYF. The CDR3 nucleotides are TGTGCCAGCAGCTTATGGGGACTAGCGGCCCCAGAAGATCAAGAGACCCAGTACTTC.